Presented here are 17 T cell receptor beta chains from one specimen sequenced in a study of blood T cell repertoires in COVID-19. Method: immunoSEQ multiplex PCR; TCRdb's copy keeps in-frame clones and lacks some. The sample contains about 330,000 clones, 80% to 95% of which appear only once. The sequenced sample consisted of PBMCs or T cells enriched from blood (not recorded which). Receptors were obtained from a woman in her 30s who had recovered from COVID-19.

CDR3 sequence (DNA): TGTGCCAGCAGTCCTGGGCCCTACGAGCAGTACTTC. It specifies CASSPGPYEQYF. The J gene is TRBJ2-7, the V gene TRBV6-5, with D unclear. This CDR3 spans 12 amino acids. V was pared by 5 bases and J by 2 bases, with 7 bases between. Germline CDR1 reads MNHEY; CDR2 reads SVGAGI.

V and J are TRBV28 and TRBJ2-7, with 13 bases identical to TRBD2. Looked up from germline, CDR1 is MDHEN and CDR2 is SYDVKM. Losses at the gene ends were 4 bases for V and 3 bases for J; bases not matched to a gene: 6. This CDR3 comprises 16 residues. The chain's CDR3 is CASSYARTSGSYEQYF. In DNA, the CDR3 is TGTGCCAGCAGTTACGCCCGGACTAGCGGGAGCTACGAGCAGTACTTC.

The rearrangement links TRBV13 to TRBJ2-1; 8 bases match TRBD2. The germline CDR1 and CDR2 sequences are PRHDT and FYEKMQ (reference sequence). The CDR3 totals 20 residues. J was trimmed by 0 bases and V by 1 base; bases with no gene match: 14. The chain's CDR3 is CASSLALSGVREGSYNEQFF. As DNA, the CDR3 is TGTGCCAGCAGCTTAGCCCTTAGCGGGGTACGGGAGGGCTCCTACAATGAGCAGTTCTTC.

The chain uses TRBV5-6 and TRBJ1-2; the match to TRBD1 covers 9 bases. The ends lost 6 bases at V and 4 bases at J; junction bases unmatched: 7. CDR3 length equals 14 residues. Germline CDR1 is SGHDT and CDR2 is YYEEEE. The CDR3 DNA is TGTGCCAGCACCGTAGGACAGGGGATCTATGGCTACACCTTC. Translation gives CASTVGQGIYGYTF.

The gene calls are TRBV5-4 and TRBJ2-5, with a weak D call TRBD1 (5 bases). V was shortened by 1 base and J by 4 bases, with 11 bases between the two germline ends. The length of the CDR3 is 14 residues. Germline V CDR1 and CDR2: SGHNT, YYREEE (reference sequence). In DNA form, the CDR3 reads TGTGCCAGCAGCTTGCGGCAGGGCGGAGAGACCCAGTACTTC. Translating it yields CASSLRQGGETQYF.

The rearrangement uses TRBV2 and TRBJ1-2; unclear D gene. The CDR3 is 13 residues long. Germline V CDR1 and CDR2: SNHLY, FYNNEI. Trimming removed 4 bases at V and 7 bases at J, with 13 bases between. CDR3 bases: TGTGCCAGCAGTGCAGGCTTTACGTCTGGCTACACCTTC. Translated: CASSAGFTSGYTF.

The V gene is TRBV4-1, the J gene TRBJ2-5, with D perhaps TRBD2 (5 bases). V was pared by 1 base and J by 0 bases, with 9 bases between. CDR1 is MGHRA, CDR2 YSYEKL, per germline. This CDR3 is built from 15 residues. CDR3 protein: CASSQVGLDQETQYF. For the CDR3, the DNA is TGCGCCAGCAGCCAAGTCGGACTGGACCAAGAGACCCAGTACTTC.

J is TRBJ1-1 and V is TRBV18; no definite D call. Germline V gives CDR1 KGHSH, CDR2 LQKENI. Trimming left V 3 bases short and J 2 bases short, with 13 bases between. CDR3 size: 15 residues. Here the CDR3 reads CASSPTSGDNTEAFF. The CDR3 nucleotides are TGTGCCAGCTCACCCACTAGTGGGGATAACACTGAAGCTTTCTTT.

The chain employs TRBV11-3 and TRBJ2-7, with 11 bases matching TRBD1. From germline, CDR1 is SGHNT and CDR2 YENEEA. J lost 6 bases, V lost 4 bases, and 8 bases had no gene match. The CDR3 length is 15 residues. CDR3 loop: CASSSRDRGDGEQYF. The CDR3 region has the DNA TGTGCCAGCAGCTCCCGGGACAGGGGGGATGGCGAGCAGTACTTC.

This chain uses TRBV6-2 or TRBV6-3 with TRBJ2-2, with 8 bases lining up with TRBD1. The V segment lost 6 bases and the J segment 7 bases; nucleotides outside the gene matches: 10. The CDR3 sequence is 15 residues long. Germline values: CDR1 MNHEY, CDR2 SVGEGT. The CDR3 here is CASSRLPGGFGELFF. CDR3 DNA sequence: TGTGCCAGCAGCCGCCTTCCAGGGGGCTTCGGGGAGCTGTTTTTT.

This chain uses TRBV7-9 with TRBJ2-2, with D possibly TRBD2 on 5 matching bases. This CDR3 is built from 16 residues. Germline-derived CDR1 and CDR2 are SEHNR and FQNEAQ (reference sequence). V lost 5 bases and J lost 0, with 13 bases in between. The chain's CDR3 is CASSHPSFANTGELFF. Here the CDR3 DNA reads TGTGCCAGCAGCCACCCTAGCTTCGCGAACACCGGGGAGCTGTTTTTT.

The J gene is TRBJ2-2, the V gene TRBV24-1, with 10 bases lining up with TRBD2. V dropped 3 bases and J dropped 7; count of bases not matched to a gene: 7. The CDR3 covers 16 residues. The germline V gene encodes CDR1 KGHDR and CDR2 SFDVKD. The CDR3 coding sequence is TGTGCCACCAGTGATCAGCGGGGGGGCCCCGTCGGGGAGCTGTTTTTT. This codes for CATSDQRGGPVGELFF.

The chain uses TRBV7-2 and TRBJ1-6; no clear D. V was cut by 2 bases and J by 5 bases, with 19 bases left in between. The CDR3 loop spans 18 amino acids. The V gene's germline CDR1 is SGHTA and CDR2 FQGNSA. CDR3 amino acids: CASSLIAPHHSNNSPLHF. The DNA of the CDR3 is TGTGCCAGCAGCTTAATCGCACCCCACCACTCTAATAATTCACCCCTCCACTTT.

The chain joins TRBV5-4 to TRBJ2-1; 13 bases fit TRBD2. J lost 5 bases, V lost 1 base, and 0 bases had no gene match. The CDR3 has 15 amino acids. Per germline, CDR1 SGHNT and CDR2 YYREEE (reference sequence). The CDR3 DNA reads as TGTGCCAGCAGCTTGACTAGCGGGGGGGACAATGAGCAGTTCTTC. Encoded protein: CASSLTSGGDNEQFF.

The rearrangement links TRBV3-1 (or the pseudogene TRBV3-2) to TRBJ2-7; the D is unclear. This CDR3 has 14 residues. Germline CDR1 LGHDT, CDR2 YNNKEL (reference sequence). V was pared by 4 bases and J by 2 bases, with 12 bases between. The CDR3 nucleotides read TGTGCCAGCAGCCCCCAAACCTCAGCCTACGAGCAGTACTTC. It translates to CASSPQTSAYEQYF.

This chain links TRBV27 with TRBJ2-5; 11 bases fit TRBD1. The CDR3 spans 17 residues. V gave up 1 base and J gave up 7 bases; unmatched junction bases: 11. CDR1 and CDR2 (germline): MNHEY, SMNVEV (reference sequence). The CDR3 coding sequence is TGTGCCAGCAGTTTATATTTTCGGACAGGGGGCGAGGGGACCCAGTACTTC. It encodes CASSLYFRTGGEGTQYF.

This chain connects TRBV12-5 to TRBJ2-3; D not resolved. The CDR3 loop spans 12 amino acids. Germline assignment: CDR1 LGHNT and CDR2 FRNRAP. The V and J ends lost 5 bases and 4 bases respectively, with 7 bases between them. CDR3 in DNA: TGTGCTAGTGGTCGAGACTCAGATACGCAGTATTTT. It codes for CASGRDSDTQYF.